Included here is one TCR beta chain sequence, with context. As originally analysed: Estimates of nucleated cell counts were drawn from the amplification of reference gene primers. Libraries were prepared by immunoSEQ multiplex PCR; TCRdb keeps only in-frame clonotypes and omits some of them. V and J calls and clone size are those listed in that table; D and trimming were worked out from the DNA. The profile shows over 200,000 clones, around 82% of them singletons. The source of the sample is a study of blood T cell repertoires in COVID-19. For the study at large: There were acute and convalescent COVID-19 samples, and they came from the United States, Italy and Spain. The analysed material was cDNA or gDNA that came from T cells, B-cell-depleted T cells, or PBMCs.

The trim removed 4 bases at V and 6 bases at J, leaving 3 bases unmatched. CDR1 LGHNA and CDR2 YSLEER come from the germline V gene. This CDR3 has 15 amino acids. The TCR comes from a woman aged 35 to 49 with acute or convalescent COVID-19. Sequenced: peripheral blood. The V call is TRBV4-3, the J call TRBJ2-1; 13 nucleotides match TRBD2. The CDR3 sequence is CASSPLAGGLNEQFF. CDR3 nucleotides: TGCGCCAGCAGCCCACTAGCGGGAGGGCTCAATGAGCAGTTCTTC.